This T cell receptor beta chain comes out of a study of T cell repertoires in cytomegalovirus infection (dated by TCRdb to about 2019). Study-wide context: The HLA type of each donor mattered for the analysis, because public TCR beta signatures pointed to carriage of CMV infection along with the matching HLA type. Beyond this particular receptor, the publication reports: The ex vivo response was dominated by HLA-C-restricted CMV-specific TCR beta clonotypes, and the single most frequent clonotype in two of eight donors was supplied by these HLA-C-restricted clonotypes. In both this cohort and an independent roughly 400-donor cohort, the cumulative frequency of public TCR beta family members distinguished carriers of CMV infection plus the relevant HLA type.

V is reduced by 2 bases and J by 6 bases, leaving a spacing of 23 bases between them. From a lookup of the germline V gene, CDR1 and CDR2 are SGHRS and YFSETQ. Counted from cysteine to phenylalanine, this CDR3 has 17 amino acids. The retained sequence is limited to the CDR3, 51 bases, with the frame set at the first base. The sequencing machine was an Illumina HiSeq 1500. TCRdb reprocessed the public reads (quality trimming at Q25 with fastp, clone calling with MiXCR) and kept in-frame beta chains. Here each entry gathers all rows of one CDR3 protein and keeps the most common genes and DNA. The sample table records 560,000 or so distinct CDR3 sequences; approximately 15% of these occur just once. Jointly, the top ten make up 24% of the sample. This clonotype appeared many times. Its antigen is currently not known. No base quality values were provided; no much bigger clone lies one nucleotide off.

The receptor chain draws on TRBV5-1 and TRBJ1-2; the D gene cannot be resolved reliably. The specimen was CD8+ T cells from PBMCs. The origin of this receptor is a human donor in good health (CMV status not recorded). Some clones in this sample may be carry-over from other donors' samples. The DNA sequence follows: TGCGCCAGCAGCTTCCGAACCTCGTCTCCCTACGTGGATGGCTACACCTTC. The resulting protein is CASSFRTSSPYVDGYTF.